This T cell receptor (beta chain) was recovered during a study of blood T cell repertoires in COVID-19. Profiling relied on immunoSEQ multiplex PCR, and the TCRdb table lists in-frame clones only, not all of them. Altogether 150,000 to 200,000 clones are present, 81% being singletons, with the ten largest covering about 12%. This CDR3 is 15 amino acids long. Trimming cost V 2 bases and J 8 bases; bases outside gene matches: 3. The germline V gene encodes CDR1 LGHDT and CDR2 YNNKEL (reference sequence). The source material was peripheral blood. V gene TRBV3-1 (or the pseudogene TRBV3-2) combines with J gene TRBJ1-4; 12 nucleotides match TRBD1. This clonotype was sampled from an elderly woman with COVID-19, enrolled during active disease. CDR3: CASSQRDRGHEKLFF. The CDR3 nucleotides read TGTGCCAGCAGCCAACGGGACAGGGGGCACGAAAAACTGTTTTTT.